These 14 T cell receptor beta chains were sequenced from one sample in a study of cytomegalovirus exposure and HLA in healthy donors. The PCR was carried out with 60 Vbeta primers and 13 Jbeta primers. Profiled with immunoSEQ multiplex PCR; TCRdb holds only in-frame clones, not every one. Of 150,000 to 200,000 clones listed, 80% are singletons. Source material: PBMCs. The receptors shown here come from a man aged 25-40 years in good health and CMV-seropositive.

This rearrangement joins TRBV10-1 to TRBJ2-2; no reliable D call. This CDR3 comprises 13 residues. With 4 bases removed from V and 6 bases from J, the gap between germline ends came to 9 bases. Germline values: CDR1 WNHNN, CDR2 SYGVQD (reference sequence). CDR3 in DNA: TGCGCCAGCAGTGGGAACCGGGCCGGGGAGCTGTTTTTT. Translating it yields CASSGNRAGELFF.

This clone was seen just once. This rearrangement joins TRBV11-2 to TRBJ1-1, with 8 bases that match TRBD1. After removal of 2 bases from V and 4 bases from J, the junction contained 3 bases not matched to a gene. Germline V gene lookup returns CDR1 SGHAT and CDR2 FQNNGV. The length of the CDR3 is 14 residues. The DNA for the CDR3 is TGTGCCAGCAGCTTATACGGACAGGGCACTGAAGCTTTCTTT. It is translated as CASSLYGQGTEAFF.

V and J are TRBV5-6 and TRBJ1-2; 8 bases fit TRBD1. V was pared by 1 base and J by 5 bases, with 10 bases of the junction left unmatched. This CDR3 spans 16 amino acids. Germline V lookup: CDR1 SGHDT, CDR2 YYEEEE. The CDR3 loop is CASSLPLDRESYGYTF. The CDR3, as DNA: TGTGCCAGCAGCTTGCCCCTGGACAGGGAGAGTTATGGCTACACCTTC.

The chain recombines TRBV7-9 with TRBJ2-1, with 7 bases matching TRBD1. This CDR3 region has 14 residues. Trimming took 5 bases from V and 12 from J; bases not matched to a gene: 13. Germline loops: CDR1 SEHNR, CDR2 FQNEAQ (reference sequence). The CDR3 DNA follows: TGTGCCAGCAGCCCAGGGGACAGTCCATCCCGGCAGTTCTTC. Translating gives CASSPGDSPSRQFF.

The J gene is TRBJ1-6, the V gene TRBV11-2, with 7 bases matching TRBD1. Looked up from germline, CDR1 is SGHAT and CDR2 is FQNNGV. CDR3 length equals 12 residues. V lost 4 bases and J lost 13; bases outside the gene matches: 4. CDR3: CASSSDRAPLHF. The CDR3 DNA reads TGTGCCAGCAGCTCCGACAGGGCCCCCCTCCACTTT.

This chain links TRBV11-2 with TRBJ2-7; 7 nucleotides match TRBD2. The CDR3 length is 14 residues. J lost 3 bases, V lost 6 bases, and 8 bases had no gene match. Germline V CDR1 and CDR2: SGHAT, FQNNGV. The CDR3 region has the DNA TGTGCCAGCAGACCCGAGGGAGGGAACTACGAGCAGTACTTC. It translates to CASRPEGGNYEQYF. The full variable domain, with the rest looked up from reference TRBV11-2 and TRBJ2-7, is EAGVAQSPRYKIIEKRQSVAFWCNPISGHATLYWYQQILGQGPKLLIQFQNNGVVDDSQLPKDRFSAERLKGVDSTLKIQPAKLEDSAVYLCASRPEGGNYEQYFGPGTRLTVT.

The chain joins TRBV7-3 to TRBJ2-2, with D unclear. This CDR3 has 14 residues. With 1 base removed from V and 1 base from J, the gap between germline ends came to 4 bases. Germline CDR1 and CDR2: SGHTA and FQGTGA. The CDR3 region has the DNA TGTGCCAGCAGCTTAAGGAGGAACACCGGGGAGCTGTTTTTT. Its protein product is CASSLRRNTGELFF.

The chain links TRBV21-1 to TRBJ1-5. TRBV21-1 is flagged as a pseudogene. The CDR3 length is 14 residues. The CDR3 reads CAGGGTQANQPQHF. CDR3 sequence (DNA): TGTGCCGGGGGGGGCACCCAAGCCAATCAGCCCCAGCATTTT.

The chain uses TRBV27 and TRBJ1-2, with no clear D. The germline CDR1 and CDR2 sequences are MNHEY and SMNVEV (reference sequence). Trimming pared 3 bases from V and 3 bases from J, leaving 8 bases between. The CDR3 contains 13 residues. Here the CDR3 DNA reads TGTGCCAGCAGTTTTTCCCGGGACTATGGCTACACCTTC. Amino acids: CASSFSRDYGYTF.

The chain is built from TRBV5-4 and TRBJ2-7; 11 nucleotides line up with TRBD2. The length of the CDR3 is 14 residues. From germline, CDR1 is SGHNT and CDR2 YYREEE (reference sequence). V lost 2 bases, J lost 4 bases, and 2 bases stayed unmatched. Here the CDR3 DNA reads TGTGCCAGCAGCTTAACTAGCGGGAGTTACGAGCAGTACTTC. Encoded protein: CASSLTSGSYEQYF.

The rearrangement uses TRBV2 and TRBJ2-7, with TRBD1 identical over 7 bases. With V trimmed by 11 bases and J by 7 bases, 14 bases remained unmatched. The germline gives CDR1 SNHLY, CDR2 FYNNEI. The CDR3 runs 13 residues. Here the CDR3 reads CASRWDSRKEQYF. DNA for the CDR3: TGTGCCTCCAGGTGGGACAGCCGCAAGGAGCAGTACTTC. The full variable domain, in which reference TRBV2 and TRBJ2-7 provide the parts outside the CDR3, is EPEVTQTPSHQVTQMGQEVILRCVPISNHLYFYWYRQILGQKVEFLVSFYNNEISEKSEIFDDQFSVERPDGSNFTLKIRSTKLEDSAMYFCASRWDSRKEQYFGPGTRLTVT.

The chain combines TRBV9 with TRBJ2-3, with 11 positions matching TRBD1. CDR3 length equals 16 residues. V trimming: 0 bases; J trimming: 4 bases; junction bases outside the gene matches: 4. CDR1 is SGDLS, CDR2 YYNGEE, per germline. The CDR3 nucleotides are TGTGCCAGCAGCGTAGCCTGGACAGGGGGCGCAGATACGCAGTATTTT. It is translated as CASSVAWTGGADTQYF.

This chain joins TRBV5-1 and TRBJ2-1, with D possibly TRBD2 on 5 matching bases. Germline V gene lookup returns CDR1 SGHRS and CDR2 YFSETQ. The V end lost 0 bases, the J end lost 9 bases, and 13 bases lay between the germline ends. This CDR3 has 14 residues. The CDR3 protein is CASSLELVWGEQFF. The CDR3 bases are TGCGCCAGCAGCTTGGAACTAGTGTGGGGTGAGCAGTTCTTC.

The V and J genes are TRBV7-9 and TRBJ2-3; TRBD1 matches at 7 bases. CDR1 is SEHNR and CDR2 is FQNEAQ in the germline V gene (reference sequence). The V and J ends lost 6 bases and 6 bases, in that order; junction bases with no gene match: 6. This CDR3 spans 13 amino acids. CDR3 residues: CASRSPQGDTQYF. Written as DNA, the CDR3 is TGTGCCAGCAGGTCGCCACAGGGGGATACGCAGTATTTT.